The clone carrying this T cell receptor (beta chain) came up a few times. The sample belongs to a study of blood T cell repertoires in COVID-19. Repertoires were generated with immunoSEQ multiplex PCR, while TCRdb's copy carries only in-frame clones and drops some. The sample lists hundreds of thousands of clones, 70% to 90% occurring once. J was trimmed by 10 bases and V by 0 bases; bases with no gene match: 7. Per germline, CDR1 SGHTA and CDR2 FQGNSA. This CDR3 comprises 14 residues. Material: peripheral blood. The sequence came from a man in his 70s with acute or convalescent COVID-19. The J gene is TRBJ1-1, the V gene TRBV7-2, with 8 bases matching TRBD1. The CDR3 coding sequence is TGTGCCAGCAGCTTAGCCGGACAGGGCCGGAGAGCTTTCTTT. Translated: CASSLAGQGRRAFF. The entire variable domain, with the rest obtained from reference TRBV7-2 and TRBJ1-1, is as follows: GAGVSQSPSNKVTEKGKDVELRCDPISGHTALYWYRQSLGQGLEFLIYFQGNSAPDKSGLPSDRFSAERTGGSVSTLTIQRTQQEDSAVYLCASSLAGQGRRAFFGQGTRLTVV.